These T cell receptor beta chains were read from a single sample in a study of CD8 T cells in ankylosing spondylitis. One entry per CDR3 protein, called by TCRdb with MiXCR from the 5' RACE reads. The sample gives 150,000 to 200,000 distinct CDR3 sequences, approximately 13% of which show up once; approximately 11% is in the top ten. The sequencing sample was made of blood, either unsorted or a sorted T cell fraction (not recorded which). Receptors originate from a female donor with ankylosing spondylitis or in good health (not recorded which). Both conserved end residues are part of each CDR3. A D gene is named only where the DNA matches it firmly. Clone size is stated in some rows and not others, as once, few, many or a class when expanded.

j_call d_call v_call clone_size cdr3_aa cdr3_nt
TRBJ2-3 NA TRBV12-3/TRBV12-4 NA CASSDRLVVGTDTQYF TGTGCCAGCAGTGATAGACTAGTAGTTGGCACAGATACGCAGTATTTT
TRBJ2-1 NA TRBV20-1 many CSARLEDHSYNEQFF TGCAGTGCTAGATTGGAAGACCACTCCTACAATGAGCAGTTCTTC
TRBJ2-7 NA TRBV5-1 many CASSLDTPRDEQYF TGCGCCAGCAGCTTGGACACCCCTCGGGACGAGCAGTACTTC
TRBJ1-5 NA TRBV7-2 NA CASSSRQDSNQPQHF TGTGCCAGCAGCTCGAGACAGGATAGCAATCAGCCCCAGCATTTT
TRBJ2-7 NA TRBV5-1 many CASSLGSTGYEQYF TGCGCCAGCAGCTTGGGGTCTACAGGCTACGAGCAGTACTTC
TRBJ2-1 TRBD2 TRBV20-1 few CSATGVAGLNEQFF TGCAGTGCTACAGGGGTAGCGGGGTTGAATGAGCAGTTCTTC
TRBJ2-1 TRBD2 TRBV28 many CASHVSAGYNEQFF TGTGCCAGCCACGTCTCAGCGGGGTACAATGAGCAGTTCTTC
TRBJ1-1 NA TRBV7-2 many CASSLSGWNTEAFF TGTGCCAGCAGCTTAAGCGGATGGAACACTGAAGCTTTCTTT
TRBJ1-3 NA TRBV7-9 few CASRGWISGNTIYF TGTGCCAGCAGAGGATGGATCTCTGGAAACACCATATATTTT
TRBJ2-1 TRBD2 TRBV20-1 many CSAASSGTSHNEQFF TGCAGTGCTGCCTCTAGCGGGACTTCGCACAATGAGCAGTTCTTC
TRBJ1-5 NA TRBV20-1 NA CSARPTGFPQHF TGCAGTGCTAGACCCACAGGGTTTCCCCAGCATTTT
TRBJ1-3 NA TRBV3-1 many CASSQTSSGNTIYF TGTGCCAGCAGTCAGACAAGCTCTGGAAACACCATATATTTT
TRBJ2-7 TRBD1 TRBV5-1 many CASRLLGQGASEQYF TGCGCCAGCAGACTCCTAGGACAGGGGGCTTCCGAGCAGTACTTC
TRBJ2-5 NA TRBV2 few CASSETSWGETQYF TGTGCCAGCAGTGAGACATCTTGGGGAGAGACCCAGTACTTC
TRBJ2-7 NA TRBV27 NA CASSLDRSSEQYF TGTGCCAGCAGTTTAGACCGCTCCTCCGAGCAGTACTTC